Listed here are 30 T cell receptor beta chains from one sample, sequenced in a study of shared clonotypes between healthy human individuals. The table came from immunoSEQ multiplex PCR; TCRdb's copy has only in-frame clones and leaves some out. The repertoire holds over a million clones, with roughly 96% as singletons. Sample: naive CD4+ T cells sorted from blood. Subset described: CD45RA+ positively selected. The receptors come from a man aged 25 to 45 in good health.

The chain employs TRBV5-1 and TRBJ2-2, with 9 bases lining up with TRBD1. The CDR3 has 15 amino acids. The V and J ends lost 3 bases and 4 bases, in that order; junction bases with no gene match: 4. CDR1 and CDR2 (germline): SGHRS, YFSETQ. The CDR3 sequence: CASSSGTGTTGELFF. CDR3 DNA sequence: TGCGCCAGCAGCTCGGGGACAGGGACCACCGGGGAGCTGTTTTTT.

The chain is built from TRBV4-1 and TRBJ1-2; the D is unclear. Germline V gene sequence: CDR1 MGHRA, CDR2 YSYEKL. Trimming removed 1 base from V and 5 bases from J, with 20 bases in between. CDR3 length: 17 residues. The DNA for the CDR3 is TGCGCCAGCAGCCAAGTATTTACAGTGAAGGGCACGTATGGCTACACCTTC. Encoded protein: CASSQVFTVKGTYGYTF.

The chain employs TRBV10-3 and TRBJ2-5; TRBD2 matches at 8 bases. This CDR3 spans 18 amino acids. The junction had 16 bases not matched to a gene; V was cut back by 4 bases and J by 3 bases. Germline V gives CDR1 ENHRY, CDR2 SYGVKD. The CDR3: CAISGGGTSGPREETQYF. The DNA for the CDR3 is TGTGCCATCAGTGGAGGGGGAACTAGCGGCCCCAGGGAAGAGACCCAGTACTTC.

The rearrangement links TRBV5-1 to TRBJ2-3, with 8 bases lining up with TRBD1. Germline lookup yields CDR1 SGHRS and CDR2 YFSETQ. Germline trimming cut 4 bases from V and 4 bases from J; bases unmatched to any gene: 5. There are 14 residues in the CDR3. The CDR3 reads CASSQDREADTQYF. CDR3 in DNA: TGCGCCAGCAGCCAGGACAGGGAGGCAGATACGCAGTATTTT.

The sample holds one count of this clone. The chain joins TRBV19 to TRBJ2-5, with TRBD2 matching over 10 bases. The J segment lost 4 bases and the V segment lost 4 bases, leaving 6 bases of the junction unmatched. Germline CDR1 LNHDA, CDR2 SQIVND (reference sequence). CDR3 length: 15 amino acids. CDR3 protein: CASSRLAGQRETQYF. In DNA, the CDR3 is TGTGCCAGTAGTAGACTAGCGGGCCAGAGAGAGACCCAGTACTTC. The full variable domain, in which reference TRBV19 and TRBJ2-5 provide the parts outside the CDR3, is DGGITQSPKYLFRKEGQNVTLSCEQNLNHDAMYWYRQDPGQGLRLIYYSQIVNDFQKGDIAEGYSVSREKKESFPLTVTSAQKNPTAFYLCASSRLAGQRETQYFGPGTRLLVL.

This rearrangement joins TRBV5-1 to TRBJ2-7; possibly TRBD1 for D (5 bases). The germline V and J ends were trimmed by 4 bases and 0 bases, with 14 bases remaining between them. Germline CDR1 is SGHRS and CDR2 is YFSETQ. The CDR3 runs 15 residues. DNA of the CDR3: TGCGCCAGCAGCCCGTGGGTCAGGGACTCCTACGAGCAGTACTTC. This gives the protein CASSPWVRDSYEQYF.

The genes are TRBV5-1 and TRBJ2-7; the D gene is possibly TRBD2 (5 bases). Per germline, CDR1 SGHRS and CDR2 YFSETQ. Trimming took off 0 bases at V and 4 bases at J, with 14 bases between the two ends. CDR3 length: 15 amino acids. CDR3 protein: CASSLGVGESYEQYF. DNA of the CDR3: TGCGCCAGCAGCTTGGGGGTCGGGGAAAGTTACGAGCAGTACTTC.

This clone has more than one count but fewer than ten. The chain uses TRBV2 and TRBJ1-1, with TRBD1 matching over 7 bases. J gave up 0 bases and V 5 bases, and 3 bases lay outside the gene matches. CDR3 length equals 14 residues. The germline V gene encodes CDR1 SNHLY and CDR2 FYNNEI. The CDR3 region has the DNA TGTGCCAGCAGTTCTGACAGGGTGAACACTGAAGCTTTCTTT. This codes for CASSSDRVNTEAFF.

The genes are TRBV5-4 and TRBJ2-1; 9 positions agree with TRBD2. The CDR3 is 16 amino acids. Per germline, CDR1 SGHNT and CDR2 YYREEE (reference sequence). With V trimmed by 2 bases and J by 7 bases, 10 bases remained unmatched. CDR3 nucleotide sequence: TGTGCCAGCAGCTTAATGGCGCGGGAGGGGCGTAATGAGCAGTTCTTC. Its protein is CASSLMAREGRNEQFF.

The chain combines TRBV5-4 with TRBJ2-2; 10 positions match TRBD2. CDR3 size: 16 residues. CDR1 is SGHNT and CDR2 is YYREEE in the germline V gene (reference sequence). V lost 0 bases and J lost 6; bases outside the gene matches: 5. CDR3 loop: CASSLGAGGFPGELFF. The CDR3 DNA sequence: TGTGCCAGCAGCTTGGGAGCGGGAGGGTTCCCCGGGGAGCTGTTTTTT.

The CDR3 here is CASSPRSGTREQYF. CDR3 sequence (DNA): TGTGCCAGCAGCCCGCGATCCGGGACGCGAGAGCAGTACTTC. The chain recombines TRBV7-2 with TRBJ2-7; D tentatively reads TRBD1 or TRBD2 (5 bases each). Trimming pared 5 bases from V and 7 bases from J, leaving 18 bases between. The CDR3 runs 14 residues. CDR1 is SGHTA and CDR2 is FQGNSA in the germline V gene.

CDR3 in amino acids: CASSHGRWYTEAFF. The CDR3 nucleotides are TGCGCCAGCAGCCACGGACGGTGGTACACTGAAGCTTTCTTT. V and J are TRBV4-1 and TRBJ1-1; D is ambiguous. Germline V gene lookup returns CDR1 MGHRA and CDR2 YSYEKL. This CDR3 is built from 14 residues. V was shortened by 3 bases and J by 3 bases, with 11 bases between the two germline ends.

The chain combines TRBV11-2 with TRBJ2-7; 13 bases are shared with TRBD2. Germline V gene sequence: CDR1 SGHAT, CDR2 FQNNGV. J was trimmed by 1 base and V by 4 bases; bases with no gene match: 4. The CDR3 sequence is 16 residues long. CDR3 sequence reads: CASSYRTSGRSYEQYF. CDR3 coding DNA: TGTGCCAGCAGCTATCGGACTAGCGGGAGATCCTACGAGCAGTACTTC. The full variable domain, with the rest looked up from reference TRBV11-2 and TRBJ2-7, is EAGVAQSPRYKIIEKRQSVAFWCNPISGHATLYWYQQILGQGPKLLIQFQNNGVVDDSQLPKDRFSAERLKGVDSTLKIQPAKLEDSAVYLCASSYRTSGRSYEQYFGPGTRLTVT.

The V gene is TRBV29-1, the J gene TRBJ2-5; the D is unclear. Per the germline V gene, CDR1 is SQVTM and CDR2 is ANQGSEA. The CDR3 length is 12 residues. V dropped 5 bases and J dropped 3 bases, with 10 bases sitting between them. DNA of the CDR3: TGCAGCGTTTCCTCAGTGAAAGAGACCCAGTACTTC. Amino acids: CSVSSVKETQYF.

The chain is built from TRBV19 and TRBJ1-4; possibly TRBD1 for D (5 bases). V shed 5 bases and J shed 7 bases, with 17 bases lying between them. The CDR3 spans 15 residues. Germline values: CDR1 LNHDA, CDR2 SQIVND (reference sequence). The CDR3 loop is CASSVRDGFFEKLFF. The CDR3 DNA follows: TGTGCCAGTAGTGTCCGGGACGGTTTTTTTGAAAAACTGTTTTTT.

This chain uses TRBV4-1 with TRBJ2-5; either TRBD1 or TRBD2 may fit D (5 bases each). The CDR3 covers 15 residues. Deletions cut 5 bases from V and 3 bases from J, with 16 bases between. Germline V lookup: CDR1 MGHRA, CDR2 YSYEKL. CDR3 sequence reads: CASSRAGTFKETQYF. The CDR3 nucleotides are TGCGCCAGCAGCAGGGCAGGGACGTTTAAAGAGACCCAGTACTTC.

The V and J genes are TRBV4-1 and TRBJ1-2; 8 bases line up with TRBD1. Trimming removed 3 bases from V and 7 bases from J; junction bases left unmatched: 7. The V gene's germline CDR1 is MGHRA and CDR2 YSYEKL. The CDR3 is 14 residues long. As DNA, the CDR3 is TGCGCCAGCAGCCATGCTGGGACAGGCCGTGGCTACACCTTC. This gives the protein CASSHAGTGRGYTF.

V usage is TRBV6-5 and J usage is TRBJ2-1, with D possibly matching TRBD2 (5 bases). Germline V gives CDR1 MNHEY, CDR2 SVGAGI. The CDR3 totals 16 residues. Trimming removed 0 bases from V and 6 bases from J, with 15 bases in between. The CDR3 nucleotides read TGTGCCAGCAGTTACTCGAGGTTGCGGGTCGGCAATGAGCAGTTCTTC. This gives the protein CASSYSRLRVGNEQFF.

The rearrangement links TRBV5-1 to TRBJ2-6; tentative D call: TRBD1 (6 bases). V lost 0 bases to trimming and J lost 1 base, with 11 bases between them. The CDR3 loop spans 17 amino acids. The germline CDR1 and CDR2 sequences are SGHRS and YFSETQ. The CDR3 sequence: CASSLETQGSGANVLTF. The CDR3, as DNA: TGCGCCAGCAGCTTGGAGACTCAGGGGTCTGGGGCCAACGTCCTGACTTTC. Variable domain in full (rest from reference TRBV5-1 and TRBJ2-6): KAGVTQTPRYLIKTRGQQVTLSCSPISGHRSVSWYQQTPGQGLQFLFEYFSETQRNKGNFPGRFSGRQFSNSRSEMNVSTLELGDSALYLCASSLETQGSGANVLTFGAGSRLTVL.

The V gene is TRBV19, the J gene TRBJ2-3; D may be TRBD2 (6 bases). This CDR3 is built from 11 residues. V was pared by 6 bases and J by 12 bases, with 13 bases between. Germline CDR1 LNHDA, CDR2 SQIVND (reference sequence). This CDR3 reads CASSLAESQYF. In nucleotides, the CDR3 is TGTGCCAGTAGCTTAGCGGAGTCCCAGTATTTT.

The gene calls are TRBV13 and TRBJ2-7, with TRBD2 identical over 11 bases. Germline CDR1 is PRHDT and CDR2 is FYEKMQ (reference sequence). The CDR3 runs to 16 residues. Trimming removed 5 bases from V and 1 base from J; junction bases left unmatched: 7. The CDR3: CASSPSLAGVSYEQYF. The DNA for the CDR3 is TGTGCCAGCAGCCCCTCACTAGCGGGAGTATCCTACGAGCAGTACTTC.

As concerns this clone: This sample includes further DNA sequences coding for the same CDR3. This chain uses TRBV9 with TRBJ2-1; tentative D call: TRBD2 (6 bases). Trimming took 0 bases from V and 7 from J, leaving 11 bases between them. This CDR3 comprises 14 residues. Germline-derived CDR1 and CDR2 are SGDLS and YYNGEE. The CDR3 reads CASSVAGVSNEQFF. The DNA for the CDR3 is TGTGCCAGCAGCGTAGCGGGAGTGAGTAATGAGCAGTTCTTC.

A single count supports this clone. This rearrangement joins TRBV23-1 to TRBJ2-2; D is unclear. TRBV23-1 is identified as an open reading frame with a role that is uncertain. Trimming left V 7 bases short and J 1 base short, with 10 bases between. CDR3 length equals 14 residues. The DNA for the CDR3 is TGCGCCAGCAACCCGGCCCTGAACACCGGGGAGCTGTTTTTT. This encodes CASNPALNTGELFF.

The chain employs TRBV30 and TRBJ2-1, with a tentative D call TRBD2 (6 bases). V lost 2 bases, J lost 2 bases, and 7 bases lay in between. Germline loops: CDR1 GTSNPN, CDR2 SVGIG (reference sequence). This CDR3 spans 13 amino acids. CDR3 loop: CAWSSGPYNEQFF. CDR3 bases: TGTGCCTGGAGTAGCGGGCCCTACAATGAGCAGTTCTTC.

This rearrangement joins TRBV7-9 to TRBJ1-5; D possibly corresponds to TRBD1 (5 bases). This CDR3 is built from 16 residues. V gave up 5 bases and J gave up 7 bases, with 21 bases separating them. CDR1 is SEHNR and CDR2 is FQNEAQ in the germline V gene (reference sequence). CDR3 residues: CASSPSGMEEGQPQHF. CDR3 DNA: TGTGCCAGCAGCCCCTCAGGGATGGAGGAAGGCCAGCCCCAGCATTTT.

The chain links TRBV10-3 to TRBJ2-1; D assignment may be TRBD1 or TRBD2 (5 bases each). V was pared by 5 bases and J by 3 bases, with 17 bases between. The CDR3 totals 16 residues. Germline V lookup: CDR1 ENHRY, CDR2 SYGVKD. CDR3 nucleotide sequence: TGTGCCATCAGTAACTGGGACGAACTAAACTACAATGAGCAGTTCTTC. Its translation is CAISNWDELNYNEQFF.

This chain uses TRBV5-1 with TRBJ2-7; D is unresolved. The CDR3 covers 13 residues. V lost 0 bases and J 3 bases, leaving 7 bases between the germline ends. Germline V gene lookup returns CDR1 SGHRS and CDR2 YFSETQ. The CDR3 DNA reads TGCGCCAGCAGCTTGGGTCCGTACTACGAGCAGTACTTC. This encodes CASSLGPYYEQYF.

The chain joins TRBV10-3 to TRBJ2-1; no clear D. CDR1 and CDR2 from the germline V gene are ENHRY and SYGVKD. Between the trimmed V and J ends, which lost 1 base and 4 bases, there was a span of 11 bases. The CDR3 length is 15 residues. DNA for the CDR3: TGTGCCATCAGTGAGTTGGGGAATTCGTACAATGAGCAGTTCTTC. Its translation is CAISELGNSYNEQFF.

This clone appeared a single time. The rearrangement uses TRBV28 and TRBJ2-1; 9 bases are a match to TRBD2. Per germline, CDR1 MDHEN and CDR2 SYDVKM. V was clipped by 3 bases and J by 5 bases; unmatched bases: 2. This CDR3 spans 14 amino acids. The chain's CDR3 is CASSFLAGHNEQFF. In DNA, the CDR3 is TGTGCCAGCAGTTTTCTAGCGGGGCACAATGAGCAGTTCTTC.

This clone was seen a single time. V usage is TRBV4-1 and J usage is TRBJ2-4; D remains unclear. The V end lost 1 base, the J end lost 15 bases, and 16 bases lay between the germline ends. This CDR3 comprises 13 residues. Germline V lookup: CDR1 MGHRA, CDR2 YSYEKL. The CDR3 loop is CASSQGTPGILYF. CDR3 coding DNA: TGCGCCAGCAGCCAAGGGACCCCCGGCATATTGTACTTC.